This T cell receptor beta chain came from a study of T cell clonality in common variable immunodeficiency (dated by TCRdb to 2015 to 2017). The paper as a whole reports these results and caveats: Although equal DNA input was used, an average of approximately 82,000 unique sequences per sample was obtained for controls, compared with 30,000 to 35,000 for CVID samples. Healthy controls shared more TCRbeta clones with each other than CVID subjects shared among themselves (p < 0.0001). CVID TCRbeta sequences were reported to have fewer deletions and N-nucleotide insertions and to lack highly modified clones with 13 or more V deletions. TCRbeta clonality was higher in CVID subjects than in healthy controls (t-test p = 0.018), and the increase was most characteristic of about a third of subjects. Correlations of repertoire features with clinical complications were constrained by heterogeneity among patients within the CVID cohort. According to the authors, figuring out what caused the increased clonality in CVID would require sequencing the repertoires of T cell subpopulations.

This clone turned up a few times. Its antigen is not yet known. The read terminates 3 residues before the CDR3 end, so the remaining end is supplied by the germline J gene. Most CVID patients and most healthy controls were of Caucasian heritage. Heparinized peripheral whole blood samples of about 4.5 to 8 ml were collected from each donor. Genomic DNA from adults with common variable immune deficiency (CVID) and from healthy adult controls was used for sequencing of TCRbeta CDR3 repertoires. There were approximately 22 healthy adult volunteers in the control group (roughly 12 female and roughly ten male), ranging in age from about 20 to 70 years, with a mean age of roughly 35. Diluted blood was subjected to density centrifugation over Hypaque 1077 or Ficoll-Paque for isolation of peripheral blood mononuclear cells. Unsorted mononuclear cells served as the source of genomic DNA, which was extracted either by Qiagen column purification or by a centrifugation-based method.

Taken from cysteine to phenylalanine, the CDR3 has 16 residues. The 39 bases shown cover part of the CDR3, and their frame starts at base 1. CDR1 and CDR2, looked up from the germline V gene, are SNHLY and FYNNEI. V and J are truncated by 8 bases and 0 bases respectively, leaving an intervening sequence of 17 bases. CVID samples and control samples contributed equivalent amounts of genomic DNA as sequencing input. For every sample, a 60 bp segment covering the rearranged TCRbeta CDR3 region was amplified and then sequenced. The immunoSEQ assay, a bias-corrected multiplex PCR combined with high-throughput sequencing, was used to amplify TCRbeta. The paper's data handling went like this. Every unique nucleotide sequence counted as a clone and was annotated with V, D and J genes, copy number and frequency. Sequences were labeled productive if in frame, and non-productive if out of frame or containing stop codons. As previously described, clonality was computed from Shannon's entropy. The predicted amino acid sequences of productive clones were used to derive mean CDR3 Kyte-Doolittle hydropathy. The R hclust function was used to hierarchically cluster scaled V gene usage with Manhattan distance and complete linkage. Clone sharing by CDR3 amino acid sequence was assessed by resampling 12 repertoires per group over 100 rounds. Repertoires were searched for roughly 70 published EBV-specific and some 240 published CMV-specific TCRbeta sequences. A couple of CVID samples that yielded fewer than 10,000 sequences were excluded from the analysis, so roughly 40 CVID repertoires were retained. TCRdb mirrors the immuneACCESS table, restricted to in-frame sequences. Some clones are absent from its copies; in checked studies, under half trace to an unresolved V gene, and the reason for the others is unknown. V, J and clone size are those of that table, while D and trimming were read from the DNA. The sample records 50,000 to 60,000 clones, none occurring a single time. Clones ranked in the top ten supply approximately 5.5% of the sample.

This sequence originates from a person between 18 and 75 years old in good health. Sequenced material: peripheral blood mononuclear cells. The receptor chain draws on TRBV2 and TRBJ2-1; no D gene call is confident. The sequenced part of the CDR3 DNA is TGTGCCAGCGCCCGCGAGGAACAGCACTCCTACAATGAG. Its translation reads: CASAREEQHSYNE. The entire CDR3 reads CASAREEQHSYNEQFF.